This T cell receptor beta chain appears in the sequencing data of a study of control samples from healthy donors and cancer patients. Sequenced by immunoSEQ multiplex PCR; TCRdb stores in-frame clones only, minus some. The sample carries 95,000 to 150,000 clones, approximately 88% recorded once. The CDR3 sequence is 13 residues long. Trimming cost V 4 bases and J 7 bases, with 15 bases left between them. In germline, CDR1 is SGHRS, CDR2 YFSETQ. The sequencing input was blood. The clonotype was recovered from a man aged 40-50 years in good health. The genes are TRBV5-1 and TRBJ2-7; D may be TRBD1 (6 bases). CDR3 in DNA: TGCGCCAGCAGCCCACAGGGTTTCGGGGAGCAGTACTTC. It is translated as CASSPQGFGEQYF. Variable domain in full (rest from reference TRBV5-1 and TRBJ2-7): KAGVTQTPRYLIKTRGQQVTLSCSPISGHRSVSWYQQTPGQGLQFLFEYFSETQRNKGNFPGRFSGRQFSNSRSEMNVSTLELGDSALYLCASSPQGFGEQYFGPGTRLTVT.